This entry lists 30 T cell receptor beta chains sequenced from one sample in a study of blood T cells in healthy people across ages. A J-beta primer mix and a sample-barcoded 5' primer were used in a second PCR of roughly 6 to 12 cycles. TCRdb reprocessed the 5' RACE reads via MiXCR and lists one record per CDR3 protein. The data hold approximately 800,000 distinct CDR3 sequences, with roughly 35% observed a single time. The sequenced sample consisted of blood. These receptors originate from a man between 18 and 35 years old in good health.

The rearrangement uses TRBV6-5 and TRBJ1-1; D gene ambiguous. V lost 4 bases, J lost 8 bases, and 11 bases lay in between. This CDR3 contains 12 residues. Germline V CDR1 and CDR2: MNHEY, SVGAGI. The CDR3: CASSCSGGEAFF. The CDR3 bases are TGTGCCAGCAGTTGCTCAGGAGGGGAAGCTTTCTTT.

A few counts support this clonotype. The chain has TRBV20-1 and TRBJ1-1; TRBD1 is a possible D gene (5 bases). Trimming stripped 3 bases from V and 4 bases from J, with 9 bases between. Germline V gene data show CDR1 as DFQATT and CDR2 as SNEGSKA (reference sequence). This CDR3 is 12 amino acids long. Here the CDR3 DNA reads TGCAGTGCTAGGGGGGGATTCACTGAAGCTTTCTTT. This translates into CSARGGFTEAFF.

This CDR3 is CASSPGTDKQETQYF. DNA for the CDR3: TGTGCCAGCAGCCCCGGGACAGATAAACAAGAGACCCAGTACTTC. The rearrangement uses TRBV7-3 and TRBJ2-5, with 7 bases fitting TRBD1. The V segment lost 5 bases and the J segment 2 bases; nucleotides outside the gene matches: 8. From germline, CDR1 is SGHTA and CDR2 FQGTGA. CDR3 length: 15 residues. Full variable domain (remainder filled in from reference TRBV7-3 and TRBJ2-5): GAGVSQTPSNKVTEKGKYVELRCDPISGHTALYWYRQSLGQGPEFLIYFQGTGAADDSGLPNDRFFAVRPEGSVSTLKIQRTERGDSAVYLCASSPGTDKQETQYFGPGTRLLVL.

This clonotype came up a few times. The genes are TRBV9 and TRBJ2-3, with 7 bases fitting TRBD2. The germline CDR1 and CDR2 sequences are SGDLS and YYNGEE. The J segment lost 2 bases and the V segment lost 6 bases, leaving 6 bases of the junction unmatched. The CDR3 sequence is 14 residues long. The CDR3 sequence: CASTREGVTDTQYF. The CDR3 DNA follows: TGTGCCAGCACGAGGGAGGGCGTCACAGATACGCAGTATTTT. Full variable domain (remainder filled in from reference TRBV9 and TRBJ2-3): DSGVTQTPKHLITATGQRVTLRCSPRSGDLSVYWYQQSLDQGLQFLIQYYNGEERAKGNILERFSAQQFPDLHSELNLSSLELGDSALYFCASTREGVTDTQYFGPGTRLTVL.

This clonotype was seen a single time. A read error may explain this, as a much larger clone is one base away. The rearrangement links TRBV3-1 to TRBJ2-5, with TRBD1 matching over 8 bases. Germline V gene lookup returns CDR1 LGHDT and CDR2 YNNKEL (reference sequence). The CDR3 length is 14 residues. J gave up 9 bases and V 0 bases, and 6 bases lay outside the gene matches. Here the CDR3 reads CASSQEQDREAQYF. CDR3 DNA: TGTGCCAGCAGCCAAGAACAGGACAGGGAGGCCCAGTACTTC.

This chain links TRBV20-1 with TRBJ2-1; the D is unclear. Looked up from germline, CDR1 is DFQATT and CDR2 is SNEGSKA (reference sequence). The CDR3 is 10 residues long. CDR3: CSARYNEQFF. For the CDR3, the DNA is TGCAGCGCACGATACAATGAGCAGTTCTTC.

The chain links TRBV7-6 to TRBJ2-5; D unresolved. This CDR3 spans 11 amino acids. V was pared by 5 bases and J by 13 bases, with 14 bases between. Germline V gene lookup returns CDR1 SGHVS and CDR2 FNYEAQ. The CDR3 nucleotides are TGTGCCAGCAGCGAAGACATCCGGCGGTACTTC. The encoded protein is CASSEDIRRYF.

The rearrangement joins TRBV10-3 to TRBJ2-5; a weak D match, TRBD2 (6 bases). The J call may be faulty, since TRBJ2-7 better matches the DNA end. Per germline, CDR1 ENHRY and CDR2 SYGVKD. The CDR3 length is 13 residues. CDR3 DNA sequence: TGTGCCATCAGCCCCGGGACTCCCTACGAGCAGTACTTC. Protein product: CAISPGTPYEQYF.

This clonotype has only a few counts. The J gene is TRBJ2-1, the V gene TRBV4-2; TRBD2 matches 7 bases. Trimming took 5 bases from V and 5 from J; bases not matched to a gene: 15. CDR1 is LGHNA, CDR2 YNFKEQ, per germline. The length of the CDR3 is 17 residues. The CDR3 region has the DNA TGTGCCAGCAGCTTTGCTCGCGGGGGAACGAGAGACAATGAGCAGTTCTTC. It specifies CASSFARGGTRDNEQFF.

The rearrangement uses TRBV7-2 and TRBJ2-7; no reliable D call. The CDR3 loop spans 13 amino acids. V was pared by 5 bases and J by 7 bases, with 15 bases between. Germline CDR1 reads SGHTA; CDR2 reads FQGNSA. CDR3 DNA: TGTGCCAGCAGCCGACTTGGGGTCAATGAGCAGTACTTC. Translating gives CASSRLGVNEQYF.

This clonotype came up a few times. Being one base from a much bigger clone, this may be a read error. The chain combines TRBV29-1 with TRBJ2-7, with D unclear. Germline CDR1 SQVTM, CDR2 ANQGSEA. The CDR3 has 14 residues. V was trimmed by 7 bases and J by 7 bases, leaving 23 bases between them. The CDR3 coding sequence is TGCAGCGGACTCAGGCTTACTTCCTACAATGAGCAGTACTTC. It is translated as CSGLRLTSYNEQYF.

Regarding this clonotype: With a much larger clone just one base away, this may be a read error. The chain is built from TRBV20-1 and TRBJ2-5; D gene ambiguous. The CDR3 contains 10 residues. Germline V gene lookup returns CDR1 DFQATT and CDR2 SNEGSKA (reference sequence). V lost 0 bases to trimming and J lost 9 bases, with 5 bases between them. CDR3 DNA: TGCAGTGCTAGAGAGGAGTCCCAGTACTTC. Its protein is CSAREESQYF.

Only a few counts were recorded for this clonotype. The chain carries TRBV7-2 and TRBJ2-5; the match to TRBD1 covers 9 bases. Unmatched junction bases numbered 9, after V lost 2 bases and J lost 5 bases. CDR1 SGHTA and CDR2 FQGNSA come from the germline V gene. The CDR3 totals 16 residues. The CDR3 reads CASSLMGQGIVETQYF. Here the CDR3 DNA reads TGTGCCAGCAGCTTAATGGGACAGGGTATTGTGGAGACCCAGTACTTC.

As concerns this clonotype: A much larger clone lies one base from this, so it may be a read error. No conserved phenylalanine or tryptophan is present at the end of the CDR3, so a read error is the likely explanation. Here the CDR3 reads CSARDRRTTYEQYL. CDR3 sequence (DNA): TGCAGTGCTAGAGATCGTAGGACCACCTACGAGCAGTACTTA. The chain joins TRBV20-1 to TRBJ2-5; the D is unclear. The DNA end is more similar to TRBJ2-7, so the J call may be wrong. From germline, CDR1 is DFQATT and CDR2 SNEGSKA (reference sequence). The CDR3 spans 14 residues.

The V gene is TRBV27, the J gene TRBJ1-1, with 9 nucleotides matching TRBD1. Germline V gives CDR1 MNHEY, CDR2 SMNVEV (reference sequence). The V gene end was trimmed by 6 bases and the J gene end by 7 bases; junction bases not matched to a gene: 12. This CDR3 spans 15 amino acids. The CDR3 DNA follows: TGTGCCAGCAGGACAGGGGGTCCTGAAAACGTTGAAGCTTTCTTT. Amino acid sequence: CASRTGGPENVEAFF.

On this clonotype itself: One junction end disagrees with the germline gene, perhaps due to a read error. The chain uses TRBV3-1 and TRBJ2-7; D might be TRBD2 (7 bases). The DNA end lines up better with TRBJ2-5; the J call may be wrong. The CDR3 runs 15 residues. Germline loops: CDR1 LGHDT, CDR2 YNNKEL (reference sequence). The DNA for the CDR3 is TGTGCCAGCAACCAAGAGGAGGGGGGAGGGGAGACCCAGTACTTC. It yields the protein CASNQEEGGGETQYF.

V is TRBV4-3 and J is TRBJ2-7, with 8 bases aligning to TRBD2. The length of the CDR3 is 15 residues. Losses at the gene ends were 0 bases for V and 2 bases for J; bases not matched to a gene: 3. The germline CDR1 and CDR2 sequences are LGHNA and YSLEER. The CDR3, as DNA: TGCGCCAGCAGCCAAGAAACTAGCGGAACCTACGAGCAGTACTTC. This codes for CASSQETSGTYEQYF.

The gene calls are TRBV7-9 and TRBJ1-2; D is possibly TRBD1 (6 bases). V shed 5 bases and J shed 3 bases, with 16 bases lying between them. CDR1 is SEHNR, CDR2 FQNEAQ, per germline (reference sequence). CDR3 length: 15 amino acids. The CDR3 is CASSPGGLRDYGYTF. In DNA form, the CDR3 reads TGTGCCAGCAGCCCGGGGGGCCTCCGGGACTATGGCTACACCTTC.

The rearrangement joins TRBV12-3 or TRBV12-4 to TRBJ1-6; weak D call: TRBD1 (5 bases). Trimming shortened V by 6 bases and J by 9 bases, and 9 bases separated the two germline ends. The CDR3 runs 12 residues. CDR3 loop: CASRAQGSPLHF. The CDR3 nucleotides are TGTGCCAGCAGAGCGCAGGGTTCACCCCTCCACTTT.

This clonotype was seen at least ten times. The chain uses TRBV4-1 and TRBJ2-7; D call uncertain. Trimming cost V 1 base and J 0 bases, with 10 bases left between them. The CDR3 totals 15 residues. The germline CDR1 and CDR2 sequences are MGHRA and YSYEKL. The CDR3 bases are TGCGCCAGCAGCCAAGGCTGGAAGTCCTCCTACGAGCAGTACTTC. It codes for CASSQGWKSSYEQYF.

This clonotype was counted only a few times. The chain combines TRBV28 with TRBJ2-5; D not certain. Germline V gives CDR1 MDHEN, CDR2 SYDVKM. The V end lost 6 bases, the J end lost 1 base, and 9 bases lay between the germline ends. The CDR3 loop spans 13 amino acids. DNA of the CDR3: TGTGCCAGCAGCCGCCTAATCCAAGAGACCCAGTACTTC. Translating gives CASSRLIQETQYF.

This clonotype showed up many times. The chain uses TRBV7-2 and TRBJ2-1; no firm D call. The germline gives CDR1 SGHTA, CDR2 FQGNSA. Between the trimmed V and J ends, which lost 5 bases and 6 bases, there was a span of 8 bases. The CDR3 spans 12 residues. CDR3 DNA: TGTGCCAGCAGCCCCCCTAGCAATGAGCAGTTCTTC. This gives the protein CASSPPSNEQFF.

V usage is TRBV15 and J usage is TRBJ2-4; D is undetermined. V lost 0 bases and J 0 bases, leaving 9 bases between the germline ends. CDR1 and CDR2 (germline): LNHNV, YYDKDF (reference sequence). The CDR3 is 16 residues long. The CDR3 protein is CATSRDFVVAKNIQYF. CDR3 nucleotides: TGTGCCACCAGCAGAGATTTTGTGGTAGCCAAAAACATTCAGTACTTC. The whole variable domain, remainder taken from reference TRBV15 and TRBJ2-4, is DAMVIQNPRYQVTQFGKPVTLSCSQTLNHNVMYWYQQKSSQAPKLLFHYYDKDFNNEADTPDNFQSRRPNTSFCFLDIRSPGLGDTAMYLCATSRDFVVAKNIQYFGAGTRLSVL.

The gene calls are TRBV9 and TRBJ2-1; 9 bases align to TRBD1. The CDR3 runs 17 residues. Germline CDR1 and CDR2: SGDLS and YYNGEE. V shed 4 bases and J 2 bases; nucleotides not matched to a gene: 10. The CDR3 protein is CASSPGTGQFPYNEQFF. CDR3 nucleotide sequence: TGTGCCAGCAGCCCTGGGACAGGGCAATTCCCCTACAATGAGCAGTTCTTC.

The DNA of the CDR3 is TGCGCCAGCAGCTGGAACAATGAGCAGTACTTC. It specifies CASSWNNEQYF. J is TRBJ2-5 and V is TRBV5-1, with D hard to call. Germline values: CDR1 SGHRS, CDR2 YFSETQ. The CDR3 has 11 residues. The V end was cut by 3 bases, the J end by 11 bases, with 11 bases between.

As for this clonotype: The junction and the germline gene differ at one end; a read error may be behind it. The chain combines TRBV7-8 with TRBJ1-2; D call uncertain. Germline loops: CDR1 SGHVS, CDR2 FQNEAQ. CDR3 length: 16 amino acids. The CDR3 is CTSSLGAPTRYYGYTF. The CDR3 DNA follows: TGTACCAGCAGCTTGGGCGCTCCAACGAGGTACTATGGCTACACCTTC.

This clonotype has at least ten counts. J is TRBJ2-5 and V is TRBV12-5, with TRBD1 matching over 7 bases. CDR1 is LGHNT, CDR2 FRNRAP, per germline. This CDR3 has 17 amino acids. J was trimmed by 3 bases and V by 6 bases; bases with no gene match: 16. The CDR3 sequence: CASGNTPSQDREETQYF. For the CDR3, the DNA is TGTGCTAGTGGCAACACTCCCTCTCAAGACAGGGAAGAGACCCAGTACTTC.

The gene calls are TRBV6-2 or TRBV6-3 and TRBJ1-5; D remains unclear. V was pared by 6 bases and J by 4 bases, with 10 bases between. The germline CDR1 and CDR2 sequences are MNHEY and SVGEGT. CDR3 length: 13 residues. The CDR3 sequence: CASSPLGNQPQHF. CDR3 bases: TGTGCCAGCAGCCCCCTGGGTAATCAGCCCCAGCATTTT.

This clonotype appeared a few times. A much larger clone is a single base away; this may be a read error. The rearrangement uses TRBV12-3 or TRBV12-4 and TRBJ2-7; possible D gene TRBD2, 6 bases. Deletions cut 10 bases from V and 7 bases from J, with 11 bases between. This CDR3 is 10 amino acids long. Here the CDR3 reads CATGGNEQYF. CDR3 nucleotide sequence: TGTGCCACCGGGGGAAATGAGCAGTACTTC.

This chain uses TRBV12-3 or TRBV12-4 with TRBJ2-1; TRBD1 matches at 7 bases. Trimming took 4 bases from V and 4 from J; bases not matched to a gene: 10. There are 16 residues in the CDR3. CDR3 DNA sequence: TGTGCCAGCAGTTCTATTGACAGGGACGGTTACAATGAGCAGTTCTTC. Translating gives CASSSIDRDGYNEQFF.